This entry concerns a single T cell receptor beta chain. Authors' processing steps: Counts of nucleated cells, estimated from reference gene primer amplification, were obtained. Generated by immunoSEQ multiplex PCR, the TCRdb table keeps only in-frame clones and is missing some. The V and J calls and clone size are taken from that table; D and trimming were inferred from the DNA. The sample holds 110,000 to 150,000 clones; roughly 91% are singletons and the top ten take 2.5% to 3%. This sample is drawn from a study of blood T cell repertoires in COVID-19. For the study at large: The study drew acute and convalescent COVID-19 samples from the United States, Italy and Spain. The analysed material was cDNA or gDNA that came from T cells, B-cell-depleted T cells, or PBMCs.

CDR3 length equals 14 residues. In germline, CDR1 is LGHDT, CDR2 YNNKEL (reference sequence). The V gene lost 4 bases and the J gene lost 6 bases, with 12 bases spanning the gap. The source of this sequence is a man aged 55-75 years with active or convalescent COVID-19. The chain joins TRBV3-1 (or the pseudogene TRBV3-2) to TRBJ1-4, with a tentative D call TRBD1 (5 bases). The sample taken for sequencing was peripheral blood. CDR3 DNA sequence: TGTGCCAGCAGCCTTCGGGGGGGGGATGAAAAACTGTTTTTT. Translating gives CASSLRGGDEKLFF.